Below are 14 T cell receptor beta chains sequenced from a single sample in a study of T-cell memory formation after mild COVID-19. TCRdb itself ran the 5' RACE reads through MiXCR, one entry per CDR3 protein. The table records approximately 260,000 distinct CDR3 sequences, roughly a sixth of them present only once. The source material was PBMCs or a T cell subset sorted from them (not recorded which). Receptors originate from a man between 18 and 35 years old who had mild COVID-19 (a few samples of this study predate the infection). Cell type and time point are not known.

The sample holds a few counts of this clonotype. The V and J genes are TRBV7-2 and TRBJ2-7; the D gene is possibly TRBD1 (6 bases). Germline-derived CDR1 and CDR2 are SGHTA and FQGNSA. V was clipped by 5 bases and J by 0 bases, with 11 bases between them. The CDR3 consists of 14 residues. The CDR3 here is CASSPRGHSYEQYF. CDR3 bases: TGTGCCAGCAGCCCCAGGGGACACTCCTACGAGCAGTACTTC.

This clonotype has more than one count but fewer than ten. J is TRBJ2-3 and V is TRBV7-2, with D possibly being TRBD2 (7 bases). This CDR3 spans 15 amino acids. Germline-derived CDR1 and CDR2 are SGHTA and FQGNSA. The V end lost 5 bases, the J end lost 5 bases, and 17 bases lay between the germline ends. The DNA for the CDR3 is TGTGCCAGCAGCCTCCTTTGGGGGGGCGGAGATACGCAGTATTTT. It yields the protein CASSLLWGGGDTQYF.

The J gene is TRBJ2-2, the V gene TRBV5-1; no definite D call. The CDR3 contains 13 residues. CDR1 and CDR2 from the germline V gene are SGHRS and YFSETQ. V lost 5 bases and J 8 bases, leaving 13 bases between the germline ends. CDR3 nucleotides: TGCGCCAGCAGAAACCAGATCGGGGGGGAGCTGTTTTTT. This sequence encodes CASRNQIGGELFF.

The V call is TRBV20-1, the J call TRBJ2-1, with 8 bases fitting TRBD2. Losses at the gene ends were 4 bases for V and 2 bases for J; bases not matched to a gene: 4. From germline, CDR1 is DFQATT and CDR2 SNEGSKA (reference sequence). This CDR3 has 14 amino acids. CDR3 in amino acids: CSAITGLAYNEQFF. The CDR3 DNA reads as TGCAGTGCTATTACGGGACTAGCCTACAATGAGCAGTTCTTC.

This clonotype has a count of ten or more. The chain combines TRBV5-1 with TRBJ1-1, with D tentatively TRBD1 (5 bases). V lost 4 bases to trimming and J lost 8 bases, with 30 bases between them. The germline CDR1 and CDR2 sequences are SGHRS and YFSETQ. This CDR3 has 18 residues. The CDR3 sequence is CASSLTSSVGKGLAEAFF. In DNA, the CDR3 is TGCGCCAGCAGCCTAACTAGTTCAGTGGGCAAGGGGCTGGCAGAAGCTTTCTTT.

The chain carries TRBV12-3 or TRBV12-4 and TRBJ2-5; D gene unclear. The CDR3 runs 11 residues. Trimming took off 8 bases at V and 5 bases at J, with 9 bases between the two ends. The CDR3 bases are TGTGCCAGCGAGTCCGGGGAGACCCAGTACTTC. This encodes CASESGETQYF.

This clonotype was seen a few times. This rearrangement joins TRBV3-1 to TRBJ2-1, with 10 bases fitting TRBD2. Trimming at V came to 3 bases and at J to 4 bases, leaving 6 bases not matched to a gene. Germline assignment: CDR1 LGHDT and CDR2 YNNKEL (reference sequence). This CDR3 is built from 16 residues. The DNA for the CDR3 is TGTGCCAGCAGCCATAGAGCGGGGGGGAGGTACAATGAGCAGTTCTTC. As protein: CASSHRAGGRYNEQFF.

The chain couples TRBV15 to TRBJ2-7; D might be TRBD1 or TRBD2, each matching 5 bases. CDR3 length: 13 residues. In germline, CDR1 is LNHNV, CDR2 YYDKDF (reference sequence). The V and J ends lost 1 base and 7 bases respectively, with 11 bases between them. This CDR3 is CATSRGVGEEQYV. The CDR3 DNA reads TGTGCCACCAGCAGAGGGGTAGGGGAGGAGCAGTACGTC.

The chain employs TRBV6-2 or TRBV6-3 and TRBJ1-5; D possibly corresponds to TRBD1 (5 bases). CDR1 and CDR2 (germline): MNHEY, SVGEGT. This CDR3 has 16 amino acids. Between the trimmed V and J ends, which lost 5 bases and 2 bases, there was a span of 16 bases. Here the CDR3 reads CASSLPRQYGNQPQHF. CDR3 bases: TGTGCCAGCAGTCTCCCTAGACAGTACGGCAATCAGCCCCAGCATTTT.

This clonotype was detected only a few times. The CDR3, as DNA: TGTGCCAGCAGTGCCGGGACAGGGGTACTTGGTGGCAATCAGCCCCAGCATTTT. Translating gives CASSAGTGVLGGNQPQHF. The rearrangement links TRBV21-1 to TRBJ1-5; TRBD1 is the table's D call and was not checked against the DNA. TRBV21-1 is marked as a pseudogene. This CDR3 has 18 amino acids.

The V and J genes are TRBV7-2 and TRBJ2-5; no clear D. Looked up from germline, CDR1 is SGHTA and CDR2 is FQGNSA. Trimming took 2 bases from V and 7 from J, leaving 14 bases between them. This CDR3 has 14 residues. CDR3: CASSLLERWGTQYF. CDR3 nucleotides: TGTGCCAGCAGCTTACTAGAGCGATGGGGGACCCAGTACTTC.

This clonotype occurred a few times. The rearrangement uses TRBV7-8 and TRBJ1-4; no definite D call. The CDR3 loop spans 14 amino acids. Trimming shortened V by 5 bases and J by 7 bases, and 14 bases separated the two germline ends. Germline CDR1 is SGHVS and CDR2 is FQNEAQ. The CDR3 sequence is CASSKRAEGEKLFF. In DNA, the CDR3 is TGTGCCAGCAGCAAGCGGGCTGAGGGTGAAAAACTGTTTTTT.

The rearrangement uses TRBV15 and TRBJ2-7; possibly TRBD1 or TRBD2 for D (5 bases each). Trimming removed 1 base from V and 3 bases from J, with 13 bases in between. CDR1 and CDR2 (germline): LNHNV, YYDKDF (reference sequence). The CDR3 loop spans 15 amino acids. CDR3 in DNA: TGTGCCACCAGCAGAGGTGGGACGGCCTTCTACGAGCAGTACGTC. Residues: CATSRGGTAFYEQYV.

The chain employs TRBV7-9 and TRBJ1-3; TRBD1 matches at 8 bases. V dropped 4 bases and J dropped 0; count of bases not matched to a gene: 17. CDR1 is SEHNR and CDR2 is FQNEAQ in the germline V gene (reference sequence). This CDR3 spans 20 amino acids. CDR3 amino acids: CASSSSSGGGGRGSGNTIYF. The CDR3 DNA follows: TGTGCCAGCAGCTCGAGTTCAGGGGGCGGCGGACGTGGCTCTGGAAACACCATATATTTT.